This TCR beta chain appears in the sequencing data of a study of post-analysis software for immune sequencing data. Regarding this clonotype: Its antigen is not identified.

Carried by the TCR beta cDNA libraries were unique molecular identifiers. Starting from roughly 1.1 to 9.2 million T cells, the study yielded roughly 0.5 million cDNA molecules. MiXCR was run by TCRdb on the PCR reads, yielding one entry per CDR3 protein. The sample shows about 400,000 distinct CDR3 sequences, less than 35% of them seen only once. Findings of the study overall: Controls showed lower frequencies than patients for roughly 5 TRBV segments, and TRBV5-6, TRBV5-1 and TRBV20-1 were among these. Samples made in the same batch grouped tightly together by F measure.

CDR3 length: 17 amino acids. V dropped 0 bases and J dropped 7 bases, with 23 bases sitting between them. The V gene's germline CDR1 is SQVTM and CDR2 ANQGSEA. The sequence was collected from a girl between 10 and 17 years old with multiple sclerosis. Sequencing input: blood. The rearrangement uses TRBV29-1 and TRBJ2-3; D may be TRBD1 (5 bases). CDR3 coding DNA: TGCAGCGTTGAAGATCGTTCCGGAACAGGCCCCGGACATACGCAGTATTTT. Its translation: CSVEDRSGTGPGHTQYF.